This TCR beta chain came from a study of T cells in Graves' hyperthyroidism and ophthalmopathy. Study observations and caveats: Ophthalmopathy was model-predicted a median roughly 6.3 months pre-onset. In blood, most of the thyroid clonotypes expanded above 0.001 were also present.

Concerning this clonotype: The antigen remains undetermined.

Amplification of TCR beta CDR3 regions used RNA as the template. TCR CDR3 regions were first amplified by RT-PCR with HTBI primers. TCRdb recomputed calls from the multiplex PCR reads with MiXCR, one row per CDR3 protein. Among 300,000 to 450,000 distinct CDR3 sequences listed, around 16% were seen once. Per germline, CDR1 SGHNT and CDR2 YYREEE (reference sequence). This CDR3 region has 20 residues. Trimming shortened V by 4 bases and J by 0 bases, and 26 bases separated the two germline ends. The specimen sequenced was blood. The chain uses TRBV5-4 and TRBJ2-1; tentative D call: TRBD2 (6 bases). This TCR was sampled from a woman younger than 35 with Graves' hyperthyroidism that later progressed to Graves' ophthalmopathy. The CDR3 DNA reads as TGTGCCAGCAGCCGTACTCCCCGACTAGGAATGGCCAGCTCCTACAATGAGCAGTTCTTC. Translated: CASSRTPRLGMASSYNEQFF. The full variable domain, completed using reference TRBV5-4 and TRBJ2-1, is ETGVTQSPTHLIKTRGQQVTLRCSSQSGHNTVSWYQQALGQGPQFIFQYYREEENGRGNFPPRFSGLQFPNYSSELNVNALELDDSALYLCASSRTPRLGMASSYNEQFFGPGTRLTVL.